A single sample gave rise to the 21 T cell receptor beta chains below, sequenced in a study of technical replicates of blood from a few donors. Sequencing was performed with immunoSEQ multiplex PCR; in TCRdb, only in-frame clones are kept and a portion is missing. The sample includes tens of thousands of clones, 93% of them seen just once. Specimen: T cells isolated from PBMCs. The receptors come from a human donor in good health.

This rearrangement joins TRBV5-8 to TRBJ2-3; 7 bases fit TRBD2. The germline V gene encodes CDR1 SGHTS and CDR2 YDEGEE. The CDR3 covers 17 residues. V lost 4 bases and J lost 3; bases outside the gene matches: 14. CDR3 residues: CASSRGSGGGSTDTQYF. The CDR3, as DNA: TGTGCCAGCAGCCGGGGGTCCGGCGGGGGAAGTACAGATACGCAGTATTTT.

The chain has TRBV30 and TRBJ2-2, with D perhaps TRBD2 (6 bases). The CDR3 is 14 amino acids. Germline V gene data show CDR1 as GTSNPN and CDR2 as SVGIG (reference sequence). The V and J ends lost 3 bases and 5 bases respectively, with 13 bases between them. The chain's CDR3 is CAWRAILATGELFF. The CDR3 nucleotides read TGTGCCTGGAGGGCAATACTAGCTACCGGGGAGCTGTTTTTT.

This clone was observed a few times. The chain couples TRBV18 to TRBJ1-1, with no clear D. CDR1 KGHSH and CDR2 LQKENI come from the germline V gene. Trimming removed 4 bases at V and 1 base at J, with 7 bases between. The CDR3 extends over 13 amino acids. For the CDR3, the DNA is TGTGCCAGCTCACGAGACTGGAACACTGAAGCTTTCTTT. Translation: CASSRDWNTEAFF.

The chain recombines TRBV4-1 with TRBJ2-3; tentative D call: TRBD1 (6 bases). This CDR3 has 15 residues. V shed 1 base and J shed 0 bases, with 8 bases lying between them. The germline V gene encodes CDR1 MGHRA and CDR2 YSYEKL. The CDR3 reads CASSQGRGSTDTQYF. CDR3 in DNA: TGCGCCAGCAGCCAAGGCAGGGGTAGCACAGATACGCAGTATTTT.

The chain uses TRBV30 and TRBJ1-4; D gene unclear. Germline-derived CDR1 and CDR2 are GTSNPN and SVGIG (reference sequence). The CDR3 has 11 residues. V shed 0 bases and J shed 8 bases, with 4 bases lying between them. DNA of the CDR3: TGTGCCTGGAGTGTTCTCGAAAAACTGTTTTTT. It specifies CAWSVLEKLFF.

The J gene is TRBJ2-6, the V gene TRBV19; TRBD2 aligns across 15 bases. CDR1 and CDR2 from the germline V gene are LNHDA and SQIVND (reference sequence). CDR3 length: 19 residues. V shed 5 bases and J 0 bases; nucleotides not matched to a gene: 5. CDR3 sequence: CASSPGLAGGPSGANVLTF. CDR3 coding DNA: TGTGCCAGTAGTCCGGGACTAGCGGGGGGCCCCTCTGGGGCCAACGTCCTGACTTTC.

The V and J genes are TRBV6-5 and TRBJ2-7; D unclear. The CDR3 is 16 amino acids. The germline gives CDR1 MNHEY, CDR2 SVGAGI. Trimming took 4 bases from V and 0 from J, leaving 16 bases between them. The CDR3 nucleotides are TGTGCCAGCAGTTTTGGAAACAGTGCCCTCTCCTACGAGCAGTACTTC. Translating it yields CASSFGNSALSYEQYF.

This clone has only one observation. The DNA for the CDR3 is TGTGCCAGCAGTACTAGCGGGGTCACAGATACGCAGTATTTT. This gives the protein CASSTSGVTDTQYF. The genes are TRBV7-3 and TRBJ2-3; TRBD2 matches at 10 bases. V trimming: 6 bases; J trimming: 2 bases; junction bases outside the gene matches: 2. Looked up from germline, CDR1 is SGHTA and CDR2 is FQGTGA. This CDR3 is built from 14 residues. The full variable domain, completed using reference TRBV7-3 and TRBJ2-3, is GAGVSQTPSNKVTEKGKYVELRCDPISGHTALYWYRQSLGQGPEFLIYFQGTGAADDSGLPNDRFFAVRPEGSVSTLKIQRTERGDSAVYLCASSTSGVTDTQYFGPGTRLTVL.

This clone has a single count. The chain uses TRBV6-4 and TRBJ2-2; D is uncertain. Trimming shortened V by 3 bases and J by 4 bases, and 6 bases separated the two germline ends. The CDR3 consists of 13 residues. Germline assignment: CDR1 MRHNA and CDR2 SNTAGT. The CDR3 DNA follows: TGTGCCAGCAGTGATGTCCTCACCGGGGAGCTGTTTTTT. It translates to CASSDVLTGELFF.

The V and J genes are TRBV9 and TRBJ1-5; 8 bases agree with TRBD1. The germline V gene encodes CDR1 SGDLS and CDR2 YYNGEE. There are 20 residues in the CDR3. V trimming: 1 base; J trimming: 5 bases; junction bases outside the gene matches: 20. Here the CDR3 reads CASSVPETGEMQRSDQPQHF. In DNA, the CDR3 is TGTGCCAGCAGCGTACCCGAGACAGGGGAGATGCAACGGTCGGATCAGCCCCAGCATTTT.

The V and J genes are TRBV9 and TRBJ2-1; 9 nucleotides agree with TRBD2. Looked up from germline, CDR1 is SGDLS and CDR2 is YYNGEE. CDR3 length: 19 residues. Unmatched junction bases numbered 14, after V lost 4 bases and J lost 0 bases. CDR3 coding DNA: TGTGCCAGCAGCCCCCGGACTAGCGTCATACCAAGCTCCTACAATGAGCAGTTCTTC. Translating it yields CASSPRTSVIPSSYNEQFF.

The genes are TRBV27 and TRBJ2-7; weak D call: TRBD2 (7 bases). The CDR3 loop spans 14 amino acids. Trimming took off 5 bases at V and 7 bases at J, with 18 bases between the two ends. Germline V gene lookup returns CDR1 MNHEY and CDR2 SMNVEV (reference sequence). The DNA for the CDR3 is TGTGCCAGCAGTACGGGGGGCAATCTGGGGGAGCAGTACTTC. Protein: CASSTGGNLGEQYF.

This clone has a single count. The chain employs TRBV9 and TRBJ1-1; possibly TRBD1 for D (5 bases). CDR1 is SGDLS and CDR2 is YYNGEE in the germline V gene. The length of the CDR3 is 16 residues. V lost 0 bases, J lost 1 base, and 13 bases lay in between. CDR3 in amino acids: CASSVGVRGGNTEAFF. In nucleotides, the CDR3 is TGTGCCAGCAGCGTAGGGGTGAGGGGAGGGAACACTGAAGCTTTCTTT.

By sample fraction, this clone is medium-sized. The V gene is TRBV27, the J gene TRBJ2-7; TRBD2 is a possible D gene (5 bases). Germline V gene sequence: CDR1 MNHEY, CDR2 SMNVEV (reference sequence). Deletions cut 0 bases from V and 2 bases from J, with 8 bases between. This CDR3 comprises 14 residues. CDR3 residues: CASSLSSAPYEQYF. The CDR3 coding sequence is TGTGCCAGCAGTTTATCTAGCGCCCCCTACGAGCAGTACTTC.

The chain joins TRBV6-1 to TRBJ2-5, with D perhaps matching TRBD2 (5 bases). The germline CDR1 and CDR2 sequences are MNHNS and SASEGT. V was shortened by 4 bases and J by 5 bases, with 11 bases between the two germline ends. The CDR3 totals 13 residues. CDR3 residues: CASSGGLKETQYF. The CDR3 region has the DNA TGTGCCAGCAGTGGAGGACTGAAGGAGACCCAGTACTTC.

This chain joins TRBV27 and TRBJ1-5; 8 bases agree with TRBD1. CDR3 size: 12 residues. Germline V CDR1 and CDR2: MNHEY, SMNVEV (reference sequence). Trimming at V came to 10 bases and at J to 7 bases, leaving 6 bases not matched to a gene. CDR3 sequence: CATRTGLQPQHF. The CDR3 DNA sequence: TGTGCCACCCGGACAGGGCTACAGCCCCAGCATTTT.

This sequence joins TRBV6-5 and TRBJ2-3; TRBD2 agrees at 9 bases. CDR3 length equals 14 residues. CDR1 and CDR2 (germline): MNHEY, SVGAGI. The V and J ends lost 6 bases and 4 bases, in that order; junction bases with no gene match: 5. DNA of the CDR3: TGTGCCAGCAGGGCGGGAGGGGGGGCAGATACGCAGTATTTT. It codes for CASRAGGGADTQYF.

This clone has only one observation. The V and J genes are TRBV28 and TRBJ2-1, with 9 bases lining up with TRBD2. The V gene's germline CDR1 is MDHEN and CDR2 SYDVKM. This CDR3 is 18 amino acids long. Unmatched junction bases numbered 16, after V lost 5 bases and J lost 5 bases. The DNA of the CDR3 is TGTGCCAGCAGTCCCTTACAACTAGCGGGCTTCCTTGACAATGAGCAGTTCTTC. Encoded protein: CASSPLQLAGFLDNEQFF. Full variable domain (rest looked up from reference TRBV28 and TRBJ2-1): DVKVTQSSRYLVKRTGEKVFLECVQDMDHENMFWYRQDPGLGLRLIYFSYDVKMKEKGDIPEGYSVSREKKERFSLILESASTNQTSMYLCASSPLQLAGFLDNEQFFGPGTRLTVL.

The chain combines TRBV27 with TRBJ2-7; TRBD2 aligns across 10 bases. Germline assignment: CDR1 MNHEY and CDR2 SMNVEV (reference sequence). This CDR3 spans 18 amino acids. The V gene end was trimmed by 4 bases and the J gene end by 2 bases; junction bases not matched to a gene: 14. The CDR3 reads CASSSPSGSFGRTYEQYF. The CDR3 DNA is TGTGCCAGCAGTTCCCCTAGCGGGAGTTTTGGGCGGACCTACGAGCAGTACTTC.

The V gene is TRBV19, the J gene TRBJ1-2; TRBD1 aligns across 7 bases. CDR1 is LNHDA, CDR2 SQIVND, per germline (reference sequence). V was clipped by 3 bases and J by 8 bases; unmatched bases: 9. CDR3 size: 14 residues. CDR3 amino acids: CASSIRDSLTGYTF. CDR3 nucleotides: TGTGCCAGTAGTATCCGGGACAGCTTAACGGGCTACACCTTC.

The gene calls are TRBV2 and TRBJ1-5; D ambiguous. Germline loops: CDR1 SNHLY, CDR2 FYNNEI. The CDR3 extends over 13 amino acids. V shed 2 bases and J shed 5 bases, with 7 bases lying between them. The CDR3 nucleotides read TGTGCCAGCAGTGAAAGAGGGTATCAGCCCCAGCATTTT. This encodes CASSERGYQPQHF.